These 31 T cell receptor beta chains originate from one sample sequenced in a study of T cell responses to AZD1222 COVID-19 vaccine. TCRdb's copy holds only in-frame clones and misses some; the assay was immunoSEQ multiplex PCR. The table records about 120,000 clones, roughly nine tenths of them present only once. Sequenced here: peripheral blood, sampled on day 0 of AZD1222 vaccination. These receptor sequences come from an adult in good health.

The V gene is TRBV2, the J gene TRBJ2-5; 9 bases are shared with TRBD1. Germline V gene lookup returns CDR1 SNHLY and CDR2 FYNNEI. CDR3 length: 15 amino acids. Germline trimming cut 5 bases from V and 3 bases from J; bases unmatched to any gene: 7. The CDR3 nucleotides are TGTGCCAGCAGTTCCCGGGACAGGGATGAAGAGACCCAGTACTTC. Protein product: CASSSRDRDEETQYF. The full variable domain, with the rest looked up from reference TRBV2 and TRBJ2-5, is EPEVTQTPSHQVTQMGQEVILRCVPISNHLYFYWYRQILGQKVEFLVSFYNNEISEKSEIFDDQFSVERPDGSNFTLKIRSTKLEDSAMYFCASSSRDRDEETQYFGPGTRLLVL.

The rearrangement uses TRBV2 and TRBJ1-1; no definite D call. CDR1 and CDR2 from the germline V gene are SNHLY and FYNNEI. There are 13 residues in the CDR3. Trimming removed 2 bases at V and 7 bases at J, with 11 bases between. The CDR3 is CASSESPRGEAFF. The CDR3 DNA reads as TGTGCCAGCAGTGAAAGCCCCCGCGGTGAAGCTTTCTTT.

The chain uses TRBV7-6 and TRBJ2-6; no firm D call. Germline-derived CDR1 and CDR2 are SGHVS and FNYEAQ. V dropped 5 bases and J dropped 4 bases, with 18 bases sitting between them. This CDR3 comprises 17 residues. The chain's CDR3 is CASSLPYTVSGANVLTF. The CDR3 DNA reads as TGTGCCAGCAGCCTCCCATACACAGTCTCCGGGGCCAACGTCCTGACTTTC. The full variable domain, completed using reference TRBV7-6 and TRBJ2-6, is GAGVSQSPRYKVTKRGQDVALRCDPISGHVSLYWYRQALGQGPEFLTYFNYEAQQDKSGLPNDRFSAERPEGSISTLTIQRTEQRDSAMYRCASSLPYTVSGANVLTFGAGSRLTVL.

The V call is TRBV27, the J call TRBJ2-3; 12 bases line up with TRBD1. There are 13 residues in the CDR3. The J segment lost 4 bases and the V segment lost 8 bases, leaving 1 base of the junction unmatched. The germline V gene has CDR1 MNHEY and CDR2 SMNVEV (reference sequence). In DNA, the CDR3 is TGTGCCAGCGGGACAGGGGGCTCAGATACGCAGTATTTT. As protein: CASGTGGSDTQYF.

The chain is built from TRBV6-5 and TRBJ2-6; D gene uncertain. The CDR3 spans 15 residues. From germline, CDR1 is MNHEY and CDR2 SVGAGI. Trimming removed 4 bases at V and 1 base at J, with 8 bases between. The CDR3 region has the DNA TGTGCCAGCAGTTCAGATGAGTCTGGGGCCAACGTCCTGACTTTC. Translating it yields CASSSDESGANVLTF.

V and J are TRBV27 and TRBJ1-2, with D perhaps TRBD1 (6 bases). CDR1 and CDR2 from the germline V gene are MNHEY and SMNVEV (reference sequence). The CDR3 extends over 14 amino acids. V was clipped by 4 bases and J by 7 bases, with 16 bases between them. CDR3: CASSSSGTTLGYTF. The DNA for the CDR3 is TGTGCCAGCAGTTCCTCCGGGACAACGCTTGGCTACACCTTC.

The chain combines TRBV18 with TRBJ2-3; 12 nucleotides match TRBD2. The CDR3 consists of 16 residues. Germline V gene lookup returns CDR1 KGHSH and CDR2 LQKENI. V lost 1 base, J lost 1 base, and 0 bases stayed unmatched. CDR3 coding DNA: TGTGCCAGCTCACCACGACTAGCGGGAGGCACAGATACGCAGTATTTT. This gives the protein CASSPRLAGGTDTQYF.

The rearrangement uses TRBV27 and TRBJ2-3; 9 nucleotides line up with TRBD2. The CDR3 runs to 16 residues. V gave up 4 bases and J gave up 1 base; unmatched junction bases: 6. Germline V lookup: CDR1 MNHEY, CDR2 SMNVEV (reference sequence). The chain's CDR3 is CASSSPQREGTDTQYF. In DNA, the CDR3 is TGTGCCAGCAGTTCCCCCCAGCGGGAGGGCACAGATACGCAGTATTTT.

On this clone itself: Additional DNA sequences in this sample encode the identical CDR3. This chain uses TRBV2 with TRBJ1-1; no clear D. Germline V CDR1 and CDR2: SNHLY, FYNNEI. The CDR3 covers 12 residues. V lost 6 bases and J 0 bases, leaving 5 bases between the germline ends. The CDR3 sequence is CASSGMNTEAFF. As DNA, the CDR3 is TGTGCCAGCAGCGGGATGAACACTGAAGCTTTCTTT.

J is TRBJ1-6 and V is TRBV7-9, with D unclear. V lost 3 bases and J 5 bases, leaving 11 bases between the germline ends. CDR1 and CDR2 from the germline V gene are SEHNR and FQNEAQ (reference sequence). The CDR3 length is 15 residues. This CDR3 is CASSFLTVDNSPLHF. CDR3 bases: TGTGCCAGCAGCTTCCTGACTGTGGATAATTCACCCCTCCACTTT.

As DNA, the CDR3 is TGTGCCAGCAGTTTAGACAGGGGGCCTACCTACGAGCAGTACTTC. This encodes CASSLDRGPTYEQYF. The chain combines TRBV27 with TRBJ2-7; 10 nucleotides align to TRBD1. The germline V gene encodes CDR1 MNHEY and CDR2 SMNVEV (reference sequence). The CDR3 sequence is 15 residues long. V lost 2 bases to trimming and J lost 2 bases; unmatched junction nucleotides: 3.

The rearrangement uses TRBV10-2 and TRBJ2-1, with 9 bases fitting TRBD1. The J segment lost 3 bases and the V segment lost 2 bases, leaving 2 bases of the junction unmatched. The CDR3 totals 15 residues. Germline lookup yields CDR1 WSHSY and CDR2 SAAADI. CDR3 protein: CASSERDRDYNEQFF. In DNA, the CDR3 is TGCGCCAGCAGTGAGAGGGACAGGGACTACAATGAGCAGTTCTTC.

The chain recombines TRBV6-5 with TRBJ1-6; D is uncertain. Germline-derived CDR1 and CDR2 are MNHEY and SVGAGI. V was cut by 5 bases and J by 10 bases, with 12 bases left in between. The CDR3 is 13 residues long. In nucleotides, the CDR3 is TGTGCCAGCAGTCCGCAGCTCGGATCACCCCTCCACTTT. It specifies CASSPQLGSPLHF.

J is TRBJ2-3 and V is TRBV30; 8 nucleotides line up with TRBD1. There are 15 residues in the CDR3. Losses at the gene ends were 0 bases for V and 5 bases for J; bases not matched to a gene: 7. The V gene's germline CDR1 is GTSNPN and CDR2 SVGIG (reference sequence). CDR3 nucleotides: TGTGCCTGGAGTGTCTCGGACAGGGAGGAAGATACGCAGTATTTT. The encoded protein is CAWSVSDREEDTQYF.

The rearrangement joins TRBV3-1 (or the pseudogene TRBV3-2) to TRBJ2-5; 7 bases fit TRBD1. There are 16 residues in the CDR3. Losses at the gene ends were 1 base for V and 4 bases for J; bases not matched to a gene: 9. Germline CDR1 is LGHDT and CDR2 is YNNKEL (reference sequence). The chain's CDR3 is CASSQGTGVPGETQYF. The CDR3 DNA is TGTGCCAGCAGCCAAGGTACAGGGGTTCCAGGAGAGACCCAGTACTTC.

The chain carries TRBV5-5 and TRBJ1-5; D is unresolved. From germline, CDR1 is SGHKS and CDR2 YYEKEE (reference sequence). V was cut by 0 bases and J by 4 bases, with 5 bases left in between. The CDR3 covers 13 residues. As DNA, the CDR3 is TGTGCCAGCAGCTTGGGGCAGAATCAGCCCCAGCATTTT. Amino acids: CASSLGQNQPQHF.

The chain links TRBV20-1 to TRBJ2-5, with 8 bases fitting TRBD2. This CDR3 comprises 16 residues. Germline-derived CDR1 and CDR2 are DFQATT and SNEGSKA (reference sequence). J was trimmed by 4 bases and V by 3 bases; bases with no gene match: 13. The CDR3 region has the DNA TGCAGTGCTAGTCCCGCGCGGGGGGCCAGAGGAGAGACCCAGTACTTC. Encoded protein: CSASPARGARGETQYF.

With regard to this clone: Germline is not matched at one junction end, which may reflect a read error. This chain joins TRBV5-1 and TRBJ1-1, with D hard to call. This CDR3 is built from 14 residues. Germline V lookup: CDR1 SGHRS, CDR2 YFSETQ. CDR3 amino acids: CASSLDLFNTEAFF. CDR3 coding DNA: TGCGCCAGCAGCTTGGATCTATTTAACACTGAAGCATTCTTT. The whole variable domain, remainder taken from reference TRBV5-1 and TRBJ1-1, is KAGVTQTPRYLIKTRGQQVTLSCSPISGHRSVSWYQQTPGQGLQFLFEYFSETQRNKGNFPGRFSGRQFSNSRSEMNVSTLELGDSALYLCASSLDLFNTEAFFGQGTRLTVV.

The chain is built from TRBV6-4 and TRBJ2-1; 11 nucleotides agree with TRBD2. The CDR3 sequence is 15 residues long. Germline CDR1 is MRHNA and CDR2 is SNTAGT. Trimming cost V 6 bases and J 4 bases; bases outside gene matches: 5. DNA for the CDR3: TGTGCCAGCAGGACGGCTAGCGGGGGGTACAATGAGCAGTTCTTC. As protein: CASRTASGGYNEQFF.

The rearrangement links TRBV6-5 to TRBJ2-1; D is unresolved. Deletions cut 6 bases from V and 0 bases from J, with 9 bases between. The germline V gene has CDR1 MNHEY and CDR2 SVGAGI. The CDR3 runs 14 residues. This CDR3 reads CASSPSFSYNEQFF. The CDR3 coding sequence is TGTGCCAGCAGCCCCTCCTTCTCCTACAATGAGCAGTTCTTC.

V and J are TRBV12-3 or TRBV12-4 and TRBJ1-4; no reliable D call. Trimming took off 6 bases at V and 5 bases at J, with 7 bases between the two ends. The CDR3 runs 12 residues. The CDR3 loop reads CASRVGNEKLFF. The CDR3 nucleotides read TGTGCCAGCAGGGTAGGGAATGAAAAACTGTTTTTT.

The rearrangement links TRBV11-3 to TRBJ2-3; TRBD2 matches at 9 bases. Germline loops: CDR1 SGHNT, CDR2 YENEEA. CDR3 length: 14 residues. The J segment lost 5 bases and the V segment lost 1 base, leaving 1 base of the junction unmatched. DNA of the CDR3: TGTGCCAGCAGCTTAGCACTAGCGGGAGATACGCAGTATTTT. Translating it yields CASSLALAGDTQYF. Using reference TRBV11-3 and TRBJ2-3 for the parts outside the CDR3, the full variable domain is EAGVVQSPRYKIIEKKQPVAFWCNPISGHNTLYWYLQNLGQGPELLIRYENEEAVDDSQLPKDRFSAERLKGVDSTLKIQPAELGDSAVYLCASSLALAGDTQYFGPGTRLTVL.

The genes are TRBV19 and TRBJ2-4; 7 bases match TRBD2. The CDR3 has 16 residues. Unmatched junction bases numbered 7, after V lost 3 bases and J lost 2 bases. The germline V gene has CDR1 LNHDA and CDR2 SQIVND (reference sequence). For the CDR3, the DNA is TGTGCCAGTAGTATGGGGGGGGAGGGAACCAAAAACATTCAGTACTTC. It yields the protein CASSMGGEGTKNIQYF.

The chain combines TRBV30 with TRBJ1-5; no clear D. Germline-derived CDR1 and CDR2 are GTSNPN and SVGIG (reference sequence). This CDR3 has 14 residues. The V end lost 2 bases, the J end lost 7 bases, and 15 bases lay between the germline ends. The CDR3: CAWSTLTGGQPQHF. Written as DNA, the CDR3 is TGTGCCTGGAGTACCCTCACGGGTGGACAGCCCCAGCATTTT.

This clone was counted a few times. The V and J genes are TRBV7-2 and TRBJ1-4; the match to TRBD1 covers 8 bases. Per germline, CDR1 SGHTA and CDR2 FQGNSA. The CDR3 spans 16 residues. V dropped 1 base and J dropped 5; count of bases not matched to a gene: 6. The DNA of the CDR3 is TGTGCCAGCAGCTTAGGGATACAGGGGGGGAATGAAAAACTGTTTTTT. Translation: CASSLGIQGGNEKLFF.

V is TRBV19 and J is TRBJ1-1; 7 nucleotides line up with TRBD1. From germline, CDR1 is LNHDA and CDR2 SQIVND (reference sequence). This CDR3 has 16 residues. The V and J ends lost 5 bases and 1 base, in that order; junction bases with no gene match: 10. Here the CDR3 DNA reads TGTGCCAGTAGTCTATACCACAGGGGAGGGAACACTGAAGCTTTCTTT. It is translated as CASSLYHRGGNTEAFF.

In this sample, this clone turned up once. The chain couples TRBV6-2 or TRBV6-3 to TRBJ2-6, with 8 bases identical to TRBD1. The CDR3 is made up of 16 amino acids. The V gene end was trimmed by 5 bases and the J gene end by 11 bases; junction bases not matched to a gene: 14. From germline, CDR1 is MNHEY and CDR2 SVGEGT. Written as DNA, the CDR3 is TGTGCCAGCAGTAACCCCCCGACAGGGGCCCTGGACGTCCTGACTTTC. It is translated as CASSNPPTGALDVLTF.

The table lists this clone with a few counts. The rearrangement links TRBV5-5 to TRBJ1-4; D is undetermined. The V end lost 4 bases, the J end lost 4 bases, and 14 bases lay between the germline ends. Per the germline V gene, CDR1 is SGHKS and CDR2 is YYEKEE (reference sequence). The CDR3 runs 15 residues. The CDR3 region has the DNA TGTGCCAGCAGCCGAACCTCCGGCCGTAATGAAAAACTGTTTTTT. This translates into CASSRTSGRNEKLFF.

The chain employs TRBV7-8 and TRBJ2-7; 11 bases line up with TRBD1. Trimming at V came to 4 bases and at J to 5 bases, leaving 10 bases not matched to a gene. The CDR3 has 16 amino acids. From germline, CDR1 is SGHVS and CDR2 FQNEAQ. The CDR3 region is CASSSPLGTGGNEQYF. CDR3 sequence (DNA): TGTGCCAGCAGCTCCCCTCTCGGGACAGGGGGTAACGAGCAGTACTTC.

The CDR3 sequence: CASSNLPPSSMRDWETQYF. Here the CDR3 DNA reads TGTGCCAGCAGCAATCTCCCTCCCTCGAGTATGAGGGATTGGGAGACCCAGTACTTC. The rearrangement joins TRBV21-1 to TRBJ2-5; no DNA check was done on the table's D call, TRBD2. TRBV21-1 has pseudogene status. CDR3 length equals 19 residues.

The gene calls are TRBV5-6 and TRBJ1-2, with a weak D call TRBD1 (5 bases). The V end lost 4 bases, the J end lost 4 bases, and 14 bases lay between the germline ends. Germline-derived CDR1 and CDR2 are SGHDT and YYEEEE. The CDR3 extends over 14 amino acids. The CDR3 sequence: CASSARLGGYGYTF. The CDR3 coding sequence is TGTGCCAGCAGCGCTAGGTTGGGGGGCTATGGCTACACCTTC.